Each of the 23 T cell receptor beta chains below was sequenced from the same sample in a study of radiotherapy plus CTLA-4 blockade in lung cancer. Generated by immunoSEQ multiplex PCR, the TCRdb table keeps only in-frame clones and is missing some. This table has approximately 50,000 clones, roughly two thirds appearing once. The source material was peripheral blood, sampled from a patient treated with radiotherapy plus ipilimumab. The receptors were gathered from a human donor with non-small cell lung cancer who had a complete response to radiotherapy plus ipilimumab.

This chain connects TRBV5-4 to TRBJ1-1; D not certain. The CDR3 loop spans 14 amino acids. The V gene's germline CDR1 is SGHNT and CDR2 YYREEE (reference sequence). V lost 1 base, J lost 1 base, and 8 bases lay in between. The CDR3 loop reads CASSLLPRNTEAFF. CDR3 in DNA: TGTGCCAGCAGCTTGCTACCACGGAACACTGAAGCTTTCTTT.

The table lists this clone with a few counts. The J gene is TRBJ2-5, the V gene TRBV6-5; TRBD2 agrees at 9 bases. The germline V gene has CDR1 MNHEY and CDR2 SVGAGI. CDR3 size: 15 residues. V lost 6 bases and J lost 2; bases outside the gene matches: 7. DNA for the CDR3: TGTGCCAGCAGCCTCTTTAGCGGGGGACAAGAGACCCAGTACTTC. It codes for CASSLFSGGQETQYF.

This chain connects TRBV29-1 to TRBJ2-7; TRBD1 aligns across 10 bases. CDR1 SQVTM and CDR2 ANQGSEA come from the germline V gene. After removal of 7 bases from V and 3 bases from J, the junction contained 6 bases not matched to a gene. The CDR3 totals 13 residues. In nucleotides, the CDR3 is TGCAGCGCTGGAGGACAGGGGGGCTACGAGCAGTACTTC. Its translation: CSAGGQGGYEQYF.

The chain employs TRBV19 and TRBJ2-6; D gene uncertain. Germline CDR1 is LNHDA and CDR2 is SQIVND (reference sequence). This CDR3 has 17 amino acids. V lost 4 bases and J 0 bases, leaving 13 bases between the germline ends. This CDR3 reads CASSTRSLSSGANVLTF. As DNA, the CDR3 is TGTGCCAGTAGTACTCGATCTCTAAGCTCTGGGGCCAACGTCCTGACTTTC.

This rearrangement joins TRBV5-6 to TRBJ1-6, with D maybe TRBD1 (5 bases). This CDR3 has 14 residues. V shed 3 bases and J shed 6 bases, with 10 bases lying between them. Germline CDR1 SGHDT, CDR2 YYEEEE. The CDR3 loop is CASSWGLINSPLHF. The CDR3 bases are TGTGCCAGCAGCTGGGGACTGATTAATTCACCCCTCCACTTT.

This clone appeared a few times. The rearrangement links TRBV5-1 to TRBJ1-2, with 12 bases fitting TRBD1. Germline CDR1 SGHRS, CDR2 YFSETQ. Trimming removed 3 bases from V and 3 bases from J; junction bases left unmatched: 9. The CDR3 runs to 17 residues. CDR3 in amino acids: CASSSRDRGQVDYGYTF. The CDR3 region has the DNA TGCGCCAGCAGCTCACGGGACAGGGGGCAGGTGGACTATGGCTACACCTTC.

This clone was recorded once. The chain links TRBV10-3 to TRBJ2-5; D may be TRBD2 (5 bases). The CDR3 is made up of 14 amino acids. The V end lost 5 bases, the J end lost 5 bases, and 15 bases lay between the germline ends. CDR1 is ENHRY, CDR2 SYGVKD, per germline. For the CDR3, the DNA is TGTGCCATCAGTCCGGTAGGAGGCGTTGAGACCCAGTACTTC. Protein: CAISPVGGVETQYF.

The chain carries TRBV5-1 and TRBJ1-4; maybe TRBD1 (6 bases). V lost 0 bases to trimming and J lost 0 bases, with 6 bases between them. CDR1 and CDR2 (germline): SGHRS, YFSETQ. The CDR3 consists of 15 residues. CDR3 residues: CASSLEGATNEKLFF. The CDR3 nucleotides are TGCGCCAGCAGCTTGGAGGGGGCAACTAATGAAAAACTGTTTTTT.

The V call is TRBV6-1, the J call TRBJ2-5; 8 nucleotides match TRBD2. CDR1 and CDR2 from the germline V gene are MNHNS and SASEGT. V was pared by 4 bases and J by 7 bases, with 11 bases of the junction left unmatched. The CDR3 runs to 15 residues. The CDR3 DNA is TGTGCCAGCAGTGGTGCGACTAGCGCCAGAGGGACCCAGTACTTC. It yields the protein CASSGATSARGTQYF.

CDR3 residues: CASSLQGNTEAFF. The CDR3 region has the DNA TGTGCCAGCAGCTTACAGGGGAACACTGAAGCTTTCTTT. The V gene is TRBV7-9, the J gene TRBJ1-1; the D gene is possibly TRBD1 (5 bases). This CDR3 is built from 13 residues. Germline V gives CDR1 SEHNR, CDR2 FQNEAQ (reference sequence). Between the trimmed V and J ends, which lost 2 bases and 1 base, there was a span of 5 bases.

The chain is built from TRBV10-1 and TRBJ2-5, with 14 bases that match TRBD2. The V gene end was trimmed by 4 bases and the J gene end by 3 bases; junction bases not matched to a gene: 1. Germline loops: CDR1 WNHNN, CDR2 SYGVQD (reference sequence). CDR3 length: 15 amino acids. CDR3 in amino acids: CASSGGLAGEETQYF. The CDR3 bases are TGCGCCAGCAGTGGGGGACTAGCGGGGGAAGAGACCCAGTACTTC.

The sample holds a few counts of this clone. The genes are TRBV9 and TRBJ1-6; maybe TRBD1 (6 bases). The CDR3 length is 16 residues. Trimming took off 3 bases at V and 0 bases at J, with 10 bases between the two ends. The germline gives CDR1 SGDLS, CDR2 YYNGEE. The CDR3 DNA reads TGTGCCAGCAGCGCGACAGGTAGCTCCTATAATTCACCCCTCCACTTT. Translated, it gives CASSATGSSYNSPLHF. Together with reference TRBV9 and TRBJ1-6, the CDR3 gives the full variable domain: DSGVTQTPKHLITATGQRVTLRCSPRSGDLSVYWYQQSLDQGLQFLIQYYNGEERAKGNILERFSAQQFPDLHSELNLSSLELGDSALYFCASSATGSSYNSPLHFGNGTRLTVT.

The DNA for the CDR3 is TGTGCCAGCAGGGGGGCAGTCACTGAAGCTTTCTTT. It specifies CASRGAVTEAFF. J is TRBJ1-1 and V is TRBV6-5; possible D gene TRBD1, 6 bases. Trimming left V 6 bases short and J 4 bases short, with 9 bases between. In germline, CDR1 is MNHEY, CDR2 SVGAGI. CDR3 length: 12 residues.

As regards this clone: The same CDR3 can be traced to other DNA sequences in this sample. The CDR3 protein is CASSFPGTEPYEQYF. The DNA of the CDR3 is TGTGCCAGCAGTTTCCCCGGGACAGAGCCCTACGAGCAGTACTTC. This sequence joins TRBV28 and TRBJ2-7; 7 nucleotides match TRBD1. This CDR3 is built from 15 residues. CDR1 is MDHEN, CDR2 SYDVKM, per germline. The V and J ends lost 3 bases and 2 bases, in that order; junction bases with no gene match: 7.

This chain links TRBV11-2 with TRBJ2-6, with a tentative D call TRBD1 (5 bases). The ends were cut back, 3 bases at V and 2 bases at J, with 14 bases in the middle. The germline gives CDR1 SGHAT, CDR2 FQNNGV. The CDR3 contains 17 residues. Written as DNA, the CDR3 is TGTGCCAGCAGCTTGACAGTTTTCACCACTGGGGCCAACGTCCTGACTTTC. It translates to CASSLTVFTTGANVLTF. Variable domain in full (rest from reference TRBV11-2 and TRBJ2-6): EAGVAQSPRYKIIEKRQSVAFWCNPISGHATLYWYQQILGQGPKLLIQFQNNGVVDDSQLPKDRFSAERLKGVDSTLKIQPAKLEDSAVYLCASSLTVFTTGANVLTFGAGSRLTVL.

The chain links TRBV18 to TRBJ2-1; D remains ambiguous. V lost 1 base and J lost 6, with 10 bases in between. Germline CDR1 KGHSH, CDR2 LQKENI. This CDR3 contains 14 residues. In nucleotides, the CDR3 is TGTGCCAGCTCACCACTGGCAGAAATCAATGAGCAGTTCTTC. This codes for CASSPLAEINEQFF.

J is TRBJ2-7 and V is TRBV27; TRBD2 agrees at 8 bases. The junction had 9 bases not matched to a gene; V was cut back by 8 bases and J by 6 bases. The germline V gene has CDR1 MNHEY and CDR2 SMNVEV (reference sequence). There are 13 residues in the CDR3. Here the CDR3 reads CASSLAAGGEQYF. The CDR3 region has the DNA TGTGCCAGCTCACTAGCGGCTGGGGGCGAGCAGTACTTC.

V gene TRBV7-9 combines with J gene TRBJ2-7; tentative D call: TRBD2 (5 bases). Germline CDR1 and CDR2: SEHNR and FQNEAQ (reference sequence). Trimming removed 3 bases from V and 5 bases from J, with 14 bases in between. The CDR3 has 14 amino acids. In DNA form, the CDR3 reads TGTGCCAGCAGCTTGGGAGTCGAGGGCCACGAGCAGTACTTC. Amino acids: CASSLGVEGHEQYF.

This chain joins TRBV15 and TRBJ1-5; D gene ambiguous. The CDR3 totals 16 residues. Trimming took 2 bases from V and 2 from J, leaving 13 bases between them. The germline V gene encodes CDR1 LNHNV and CDR2 YYDKDF (reference sequence). CDR3 sequence reads: CATSRPTGGGNQPQHF. CDR3 nucleotide sequence: TGTGCCACCAGCAGACCGACGGGTGGAGGCAATCAGCCCCAGCATTTT.

This clone has only a few counts. The chain employs TRBV6-1 and TRBJ1-3; maybe TRBD1 (5 bases). The CDR3 consists of 15 residues. Trimming removed 7 bases at V and 0 bases at J, with 13 bases between. Germline V CDR1 and CDR2: MNHNS, SASEGT. CDR3 in amino acids: CASNPTAFSGNTIYF. In DNA, the CDR3 is TGTGCCAGCAACCCGACAGCATTCTCTGGAAACACCATATATTTT.

This clone was counted a single time. This sequence joins TRBV28 and TRBJ1-5; a weak D match, TRBD1 (5 bases). Trimming took 2 bases from V and 6 from J, leaving 11 bases between them. The CDR3 length is 14 residues. Per germline, CDR1 MDHEN and CDR2 SYDVKM. CDR3: CASSLGGGGQPQHF. CDR3 DNA: TGTGCCAGCAGTTTAGGGGGGGGTGGTCAGCCCCAGCATTTT.

This clone came up a few times. In DNA, the CDR3 is TGTGCCAGCAGGACAAAAACAGGAGCCGGCTCTGGAAACACCATATATTTT. Amino acid sequence: CASRTKTGAGSGNTIYF. The chain recombines TRBV2 with TRBJ1-3; tentative D call: TRBD1 (5 bases). V was cut by 6 bases and J by 0 bases, with 18 bases left in between. This CDR3 is built from 17 residues. CDR1 is SNHLY, CDR2 FYNNEI, per germline.

In this sample, this clone turned up a few times. This chain joins TRBV15 and TRBJ2-7; possibly TRBD2 for D (5 bases). The V end was cut by 3 bases, the J end by 13 bases, with 16 bases between. Germline CDR1 is LNHNV and CDR2 is YYDKDF (reference sequence). There are 12 residues in the CDR3. CDR3 region: CATSSPTGIQYF. The DNA of the CDR3 is TGTGCCACCAGCAGCCCGACCGGGATACAATACTTC.